This record looks at one TCR beta chain sequence and its context. This clone has only one observation. The antigen this receptor binds is unknown. No base qualities exist here, and no much larger clone lies one base off it. This sample stems from a study of shared clonotypes between healthy human individuals (TCRdb year 2020). Describing the broader study: A couple of women and a few men aged 18 to 49 years were included in the cohort. For each donor, three plates each were used for CD4 naive and CD4 memory, two plates were used for CD8 naive, and one plate was used for CD8 memory. To estimate repertoire size and how much clonotype sharing occurs between individuals, the study deeply sequenced the blood TCR repertoires of a handful of healthy adults. Libraries were prepared and TCR repertoires were sequenced by different laboratories using diverse techniques, in order to increase sequencing depth and limit assay-specific biases. Each donor's leukapheresis produced roughly between roughly 0.94 and 9.5 billion PBMCs.

CD8 naive samples were CD45RO-negative cells positively selected for CCR7, giving a CD45RA+CCR7+ population that excluded TemRA cells. Healthy HIV-negative adults with no recently reported acute infections or vaccinations were included as donors. All donors were Caucasian adults living in Nashville, Tennessee, USA. Blood was obtained by leukapheresis, after which PBMCs were separated by Ficoll-Histopaque density gradient centrifugation and cryopreserved in liquid nitrogen vapor phase. Analytical flow cytometry was used to check the purity and quantity of every magnetically sorted T cell population. Each sorted fraction had its genomic DNA isolated and then quantified by UV absorbance on a Nanodrop 2000c. Paper-wide results and their limitations: Pairwise subsampling indicated that sequencing depth was expected to affect the degree of clonotype sharing among donors. Because the study included a small number of donors, the genetic and exposure-history diversity represented was limited. Incomplete sequencing was indicated by rarefaction of sorted-subset datasets, despite the large sequencing depth. Sampling was restricted to blood, and TCR repertoires in tissue are likely to differ from TCR repertoires in blood. Estimated clonotype richness was generally larger for naive than for memory subsets. Higher generation probabilities were observed for clonotypes shared by all four sorted-subset donors than for non-shared clonotypes. When a handful of donors were compared, the shared fraction of clonotypes was around 5.1% for naive CD4, roughly 3.3% for naive CD8, about 2.4% for memory CD4, and roughly 0.43% for memory CD8.

Using the deep immunoSEQ assay, TCR CDR3 regions were amplified from genomic DNA by multiplex PCR. Extracted genomic DNA from each cell subset was distributed evenly across all wells of several immunoSEQ 96-well plates, and each plate was treated as a replicate. Each replicate PCR for sorted subsets received roughly 200 ng genomic DNA, equal to about 30,000 T cell genomes. Purified libraries were measured with a Qubit 3.0 fluorometer, size-checked on a Bioanalyzer 2100, and measured again with the KAPA Library Quantification kit. A separate single-read 150-cycle Illumina NextSeq 550 flow cell was used to sequence each immunoSEQ 96-well plate. Per the original workflow: Because only junctional sequences without quality scores were contained in the immunoSEQ output, filtering matching that applied to full-length reads could not be performed. To assign V/J genes and CDR3, sequences were annotated against IMGT germline references using PyIR, a Python wrapper for IgBLAST v1.9. Any read was removed if the V/J assignment was weak (E-value above 1e-6), the CDR3 was missing, or the read contained stop codons, out-of-frame junctions, or ambiguous translated residues. V3J clonotypes were defined as sequences sharing an identical inferred V gene, J gene, and CDR3 amino acid sequence. Percentage overlap between repertoires was computed as shared unique clonotypes divided by the size of the smaller repertoire. Richness of each repertoire was evaluated using RTK rarefaction, the Chao1 estimator, and Recon v2.1 estimates of unobserved clonotypes. Generation probabilities for all TCRbeta clonotypes obtained by the gDNA method from a handful of donors were computed using OLGA. Entries here come from immuneACCESS through TCRdb and include only in-frame sequences with V and J called. Some clones fail to appear in such tables; in the studies checked, an unresolved V gene covers under half of the shortfall, and the cause of the remainder is unknown. D and trimming were read from the DNA, whereas the V and J calls and clone size are those reported in that table. A total of about 2.1 million clones appear in this sample, under 95% of them only once. The top ten clonotypes cover 1.7% of the sample.

Germline trimming amounts to 5 bases on V and 3 bases on J, with 5 as the count of junction bases outside the gene matches. Including the terminal cysteine and phenylalanine, the CDR3 comprises 14 residues. Only the CDR3 DNA is retained, 42 bases long and in frame from the first base. The germline V gene (reference sequence) gives CDR1 as LNHDA and CDR2 as SQIVND. The chain is encoded by TRBV19 joined to TRBJ2-7; a stretch of 9 junction bases matches TRBD1. Sequenced sample: naive CD8+ T cells from PBMCs. The cell subset or site label for this specimen denotes: CD45RA+CCR7+. This clonotype was sampled from a man aged 18 to 30 in good health. Some clones in this sample may be carry-over from other donors' samples. The nucleotide sequence reads as follows: TGTGCCAGTAGTCCCCGGGACAGGGTCTACGAGCAGTACTTC. Its protein product is CASSPRDRVYEQYF.